This T cell receptor (beta chain) was documented in a study of graft-versus-host responses after intestinal transplantation. Germline lookup yields CDR1 SGHRS and CDR2 YFSETQ. J lost 4 bases, V lost 1 base, and 4 bases had no gene match. CDR3 size: 15 residues. Remarks on this clone: What it binds is not known.

Only in-frame clones appear in the TCRdb table, and some are missing; sequencing was by immunoSEQ multiplex PCR. Seen here are 100,000 to 110,000 clones, about 88% observed once, and the top ten hold roughly 0.97%. This receptor was taken from a human donor who was the organ donor for an intestinal transplant. The gene calls are TRBV5-1 and TRBJ2-7; 11 bases agree with TRBD1. The sample in question was unstimulated CD4+ T cells sorted from spleen or lymph node cells, obtained before transplant. The CDR3 reads CASSLWGQGEYEQYF. As DNA, the CDR3 is TGCGCCAGCAGCTTGTGGGGACAGGGGGAGTACGAGCAGTACTTC.